The rows below give T cell receptor beta chains drawn from one sample of a study of OX40 agonist ivuxolimab in advanced cancers. Sequencing was performed with immunoSEQ multiplex PCR; in TCRdb, only in-frame clones are kept and a portion is missing. The table includes approximately 90,000 clones, over 85% detected once. The sequenced sample was CD4+ or CD8+ T cells sorted from blood, obtained in a trial of the OX40 agonist ivuxolimab. The receptors were sampled from an adult with an advanced solid tumor such as melanoma, head and neck, liver or kidney cancer. The CDR3 runs from the conserved cysteine through the conserved F or W. A D gene is named only where the DNA matches it firmly. Where a row states a size, it is once, few, many or the class of an expanded clone; other rows omit it.

size	J	V	D	CDR3	DNA
.	TRBJ2-5	TRBV5-4	.	CASSLDSRSYQETQYF	TGTGCCAGCAGCTTAGACAGTAGATCGTACCAAGAGACCCAGTACTTC
.	TRBJ2-2	TRBV14	.	CASSQRGPLGTGELFF	TGTGCCAGCAGCCAGCGGGGGCCTCTCGGCACCGGGGAGCTGTTTTTT
once	TRBJ1-5	TRBV19	.	CASSIDSYNQPQHF	TGTGCCAGTAGTATAGACTCGTACAATCAGCCCCAGCATTTT
few	TRBJ1-2	TRBV6-5	TRBD1	CASSPPTGTAYGYTF	TGTGCCAGCAGTCCACCGACCGGGACAGCCTATGGCTACACCTTC
.	TRBJ2-5	TRBV7-9	TRBD2	CASSLVPSGVKETQYF	TGTGCCAGCAGCTTAGTTCCTAGCGGGGTTAAAGAGACCCAGTACTTC
.	TRBJ2-2	TRBV7-2	TRBD1	CASKIDRASTGELFF	TGTGCCAGCAAAATAGACAGGGCGAGCACCGGGGAGCTGTTTTTT
.	TRBJ2-5	TRBV7-7	.	CASSLGRQETQYF	TGTGCCAGCAGCTTGGGGAGACAAGAGACCCAGTACTTC
.	TRBJ1-4	TRBV28	TRBD1	CASRGGTGGNEKLFF	TGTGCCAGCAGAGGGGGGACAGGGGGTAATGAAAAACTGTTTTTT
.	TRBJ1-5	TRBV7-2	.	CASSSTVQPQHF	TGTGCCAGCAGCTCGACAGTCCAGCCCCAGCATTTT
.	TRBJ2-2	TRBV10-3	TRBD1	CAVKAGQGLTGELFF	TGTGCCGTCAAGGCGGGACAGGGGTTGACCGGGGAGCTGTTTTTT
.	TRBJ1-3	TRBV7-2	.	CASSLTGVPGNTIYF	TGTGCCAGCAGCTTAACGGGTGTTCCTGGAAACACCATATATTTT
.	TRBJ2-5	TRBV5-5	.	CASSLGPVETQYF	TGTGCCAGCAGCTTGGGTCCGGTGGAGACCCAGTACTTC
.	TRBJ1-1	TRBV28	.	CASSIPTDWEAFF	TGTGCCAGCAGTATTCCCACAGACTGGGAAGCTTTCTTT
.	TRBJ1-4	TRBV7-2	.	CASSSLLSEKLFF	TGTGCCAGCAGCTCCCTACTGAGCGAAAAACTGTTTTTT
.	TRBJ1-1	TRBV6-1	.	CASRAAVLGTEAFF	TGTGCCAGCAGGGCAGCCGTTCTAGGGACTGAAGCTTTCTTT
.	TRBJ1-4	TRBV28	.	CASSWLLGGGNEKLFF	TGTGCCAGCAGTTGGCTCCTTGGGGGGGGTAATGAAAAACTGTTTTTT
.	TRBJ2-2	TRBV5-1	.	CASSLGTVNTGELFF	TGCGCCAGCAGCTTGGGGACAGTTAACACCGGGGAGCTGTTTTTT
.	TRBJ2-7	TRBV5-1	TRBD1	CASSLLRDRSYEQYF	TGCGCCAGCAGCTTACTCCGGGACAGGTCGTACGAGCAGTACTTC
.	TRBJ1-3	TRBV10-2	.	CASSDFGHSSGNTIYF	TGCGCCAGCAGTGACTTCGGACACTCCTCTGGAAACACCATATATTTT
.	TRBJ1-5	TRBV6-1	TRBD1	CASSNRQGNQPQHF	TGTGCCAGCAGTAACCGACAGGGGAATCAGCCCCAGCATTTT
few	TRBJ1-5	TRBV25-1	.	CASSPNGGGGNQPQHF	TGTGCCAGCAGTCCCAACGGGGGTGGAGGCAATCAGCCCCAGCATTTT
.	TRBJ2-3	TRBV5-1	.	CASTLPAGWGTDTQYF	TGCGCCAGCACCTTACCCGCAGGGTGGGGCACAGATACGCAGTATTTT
.	TRBJ1-2	TRBV28	TRBD1	CASSLGGQGGKPYGYTF	TGTGCCAGCAGTTTAGGGGGACAGGGGGGAAAGCCCTATGGCTACACCTTC
.	TRBJ1-4	TRBV7-9	.	CASSPRPVRGEKLFF	TGTGCCAGCAGCCCGCGACCCGTCAGGGGCGAAAAACTGTTTTTT
.	TRBJ2-6	TRBV15	TRBD1	CATSRDLPSGTAGANVLTF	TGTGCCACCAGCAGAGATCTCCCATCCGGGACAGCTGGGGCCAACGTCCTGACTTTC
.	TRBJ2-5	TRBV10-3	TRBD2	CAISDHTSGAQETQYF	TGTGCCATCAGTGACCATACTAGCGGGGCCCAAGAGACCCAGTACTTC
.	TRBJ1-5	TRBV5-1	.	CASSFSTGSNQPQHF	TGCGCCAGCAGCTTCTCAACAGGGAGCAATCAGCCCCAGCATTTT
.	TRBJ2-5	TRBV10-2	.	CASALGGRRETQYF	TGCGCCAGCGCCCTGGGGGGGCGACGGGAGACCCAGTACTTC